This T cell receptor (beta chain) appears in the sequencing data of a study of blood T cells in healthy people across ages. Comments on this clonotype: At one boundary the junction diverges from the germline segment, which might be a read error.

A second PCR, run for roughly 7 to 12 cycles, used a sample-barcoded 5' primer plus a J-beta primer mix. TCRdb reanalysed the 5' RACE reads using MiXCR and keeps one entry per CDR3 protein. In the table there are more than 600,000 distinct CDR3 sequences, roughly 25% of which are singletons. The germline V gene has CDR1 SQVTM and CDR2 ANQGSEA. The CDR3 is made up of 16 amino acids. These data were also filed under a second study, of T cells of mothers and their children.

Sequencing was performed on blood. The clonotype was recovered from a boy younger than 18 in good health. The chain couples TRBV29-1 to TRBJ2-7, with 7 bases matching TRBD2. CDR3 nucleotide sequence: TGCAGCGTCGCCGACGTGGTAGCGGGCGTCTCCCACGAGCAGTACTTC. Encoded protein: CSVADVVAGVSHEQYF.